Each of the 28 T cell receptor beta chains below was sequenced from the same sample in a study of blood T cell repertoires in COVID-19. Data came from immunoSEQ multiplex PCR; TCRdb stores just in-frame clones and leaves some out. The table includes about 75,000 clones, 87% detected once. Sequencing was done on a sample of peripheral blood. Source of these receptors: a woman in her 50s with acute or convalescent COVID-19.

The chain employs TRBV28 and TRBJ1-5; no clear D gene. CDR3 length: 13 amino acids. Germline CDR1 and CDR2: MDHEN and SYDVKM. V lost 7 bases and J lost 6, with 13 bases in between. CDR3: CASTFPPGQPQHF. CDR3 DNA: TGTGCCAGCACCTTCCCACCGGGTCAGCCCCAGCATTTT.

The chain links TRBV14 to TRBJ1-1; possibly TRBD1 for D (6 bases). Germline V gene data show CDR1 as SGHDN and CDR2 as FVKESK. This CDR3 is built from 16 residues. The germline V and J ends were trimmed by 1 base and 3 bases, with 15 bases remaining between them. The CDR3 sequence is CASSQVGQLRDTEAFF. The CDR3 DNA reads TGTGCCAGCAGCCAAGTCGGACAGCTCAGGGACACTGAAGCTTTCTTT.

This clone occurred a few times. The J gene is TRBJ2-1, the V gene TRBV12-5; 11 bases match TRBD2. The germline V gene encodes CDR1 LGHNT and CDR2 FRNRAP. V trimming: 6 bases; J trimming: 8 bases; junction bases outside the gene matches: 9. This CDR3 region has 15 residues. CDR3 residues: CASGPTSGSKYEQFF. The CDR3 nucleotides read TGTGCTAGTGGGCCAACTAGCGGGAGTAAGTATGAGCAGTTCTTC. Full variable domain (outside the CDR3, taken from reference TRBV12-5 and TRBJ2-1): DARVTQTPRHKVTEMGQEVTMRCQPILGHNTVFWYRQTMMQGLELLAYFRNRAPLDDSGMPKDRFSAEMPDATLATLKIQPSEPRDSAVYFCASGPTSGSKYEQFFGPGTRLTVL.

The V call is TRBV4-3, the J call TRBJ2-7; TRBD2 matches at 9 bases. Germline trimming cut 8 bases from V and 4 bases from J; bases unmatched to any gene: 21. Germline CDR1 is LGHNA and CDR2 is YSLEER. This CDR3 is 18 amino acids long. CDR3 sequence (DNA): TGCGCCAGCGCCCGGTCCTCTGCGGGAGGGCCACCTTCGTACGAGCAGTACTTC. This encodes CASARSSAGGPPSYEQYF.

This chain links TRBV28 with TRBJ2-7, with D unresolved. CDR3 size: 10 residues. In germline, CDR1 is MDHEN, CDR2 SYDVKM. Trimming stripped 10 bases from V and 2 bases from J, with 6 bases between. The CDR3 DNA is TGTGCCACCGGAGCCTACGAGCAGTACTTC. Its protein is CATGAYEQYF.

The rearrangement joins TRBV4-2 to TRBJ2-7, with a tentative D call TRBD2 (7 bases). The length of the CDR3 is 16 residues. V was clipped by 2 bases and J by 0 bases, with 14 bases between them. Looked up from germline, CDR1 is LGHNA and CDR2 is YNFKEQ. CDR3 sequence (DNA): TGTGCCAGCAGCCAAAACCCGGCGGGGGCCTCCTACGAGCAGTACTTC. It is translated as CASSQNPAGASYEQYF.

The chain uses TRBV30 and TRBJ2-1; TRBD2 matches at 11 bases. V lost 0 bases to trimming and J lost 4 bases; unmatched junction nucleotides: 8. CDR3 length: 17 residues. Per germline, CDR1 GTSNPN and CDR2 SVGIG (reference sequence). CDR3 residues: CAWSVSVAGGPYNEQFF. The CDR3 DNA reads TGTGCCTGGAGTGTATCGGTAGCGGGGGGGCCGTACAATGAGCAGTTCTTC.

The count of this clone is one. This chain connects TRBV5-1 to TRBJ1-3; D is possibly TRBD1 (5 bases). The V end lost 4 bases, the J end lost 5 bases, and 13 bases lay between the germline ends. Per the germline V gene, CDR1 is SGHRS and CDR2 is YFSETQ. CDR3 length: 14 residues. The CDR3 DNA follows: TGCGCCAGCAGCCCCACGGGGGAGAGAAACACCATATATTTT. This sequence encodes CASSPTGERNTIYF. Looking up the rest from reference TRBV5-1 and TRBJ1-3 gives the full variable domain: KAGVTQTPRYLIKTRGQQVTLSCSPISGHRSVSWYQQTPGQGLQFLFEYFSETQRNKGNFPGRFSGRQFSNSRSEMNVSTLELGDSALYLCASSPTGERNTIYFGEGSWLTVV.

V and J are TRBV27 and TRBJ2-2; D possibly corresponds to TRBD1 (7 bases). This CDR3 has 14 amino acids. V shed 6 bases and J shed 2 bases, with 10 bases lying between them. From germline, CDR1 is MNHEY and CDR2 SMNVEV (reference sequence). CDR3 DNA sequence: TGTGCCAGCAGCCAGGGGGGCAACACCGGGGAGCTGTTTTTT. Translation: CASSQGGNTGELFF.

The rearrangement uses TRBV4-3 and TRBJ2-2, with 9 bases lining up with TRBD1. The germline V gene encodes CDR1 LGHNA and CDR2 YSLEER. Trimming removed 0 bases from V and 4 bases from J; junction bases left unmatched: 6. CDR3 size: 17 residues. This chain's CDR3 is CASSQDRDRATTGELFF. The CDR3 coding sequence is TGCGCCAGCAGCCAAGACCGGGACAGGGCCACCACCGGGGAGCTGTTTTTT.

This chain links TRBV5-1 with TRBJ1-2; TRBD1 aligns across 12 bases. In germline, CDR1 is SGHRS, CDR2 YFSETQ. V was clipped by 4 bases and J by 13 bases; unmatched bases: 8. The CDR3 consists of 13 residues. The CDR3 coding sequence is TGCGCCAGCAGCGACGGGACAGGGGGCAGTTGCACCTTC. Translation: CASSDGTGGSCTF.

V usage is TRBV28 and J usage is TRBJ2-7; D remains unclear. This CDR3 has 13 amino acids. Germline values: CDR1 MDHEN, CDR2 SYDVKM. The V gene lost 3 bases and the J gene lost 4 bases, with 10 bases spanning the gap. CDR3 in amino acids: CASSFGQPYEQYF. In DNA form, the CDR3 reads TGTGCCAGCAGTTTTGGGCAGCCTTACGAGCAGTACTTC.

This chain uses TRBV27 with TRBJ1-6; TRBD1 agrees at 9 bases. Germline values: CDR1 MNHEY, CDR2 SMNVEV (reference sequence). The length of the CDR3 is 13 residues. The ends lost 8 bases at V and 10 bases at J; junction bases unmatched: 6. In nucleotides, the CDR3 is TGTGCCAGCCGGACAGGGGTAGGATCACCCCTCCACTTT. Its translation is CASRTGVGSPLHF.

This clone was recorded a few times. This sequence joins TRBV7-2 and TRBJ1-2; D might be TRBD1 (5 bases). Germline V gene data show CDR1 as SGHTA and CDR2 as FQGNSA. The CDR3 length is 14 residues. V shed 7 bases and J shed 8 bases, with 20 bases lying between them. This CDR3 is CASTLDRGVGGYTF. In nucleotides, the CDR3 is TGTGCCAGCACCCTAGATAGGGGTGTAGGAGGCTACACCTTC. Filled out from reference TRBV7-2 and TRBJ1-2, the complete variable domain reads GAGVSQSPSNKVTEKGKDVELRCDPISGHTALYWYRQSLGQGLEFLIYFQGNSAPDKSGLPSDRFSAERTGGSVSTLTIQRTQQEDSAVYLCASTLDRGVGGYTFGSGTRLTVV.

CDR3 in DNA: TGCGCCAGCAGCTTCGGAGCTACAGAGACCCAGTACTTC. Residues: CASSFGATETQYF. V usage is TRBV5-1 and J usage is TRBJ2-5; D remains unclear. The CDR3 runs to 13 residues. CDR1 is SGHRS, CDR2 YFSETQ, per germline. Trimming left V 2 bases short and J 4 bases short, with 9 bases between.

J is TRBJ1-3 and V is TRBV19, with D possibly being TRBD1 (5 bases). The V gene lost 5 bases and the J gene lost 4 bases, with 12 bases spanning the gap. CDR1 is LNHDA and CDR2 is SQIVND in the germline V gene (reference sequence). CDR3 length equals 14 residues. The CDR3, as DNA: TGTGCCAGTAGTTCTGGGGCGCGAGGAAACACCATATATTTT. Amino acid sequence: CASSSGARGNTIYF. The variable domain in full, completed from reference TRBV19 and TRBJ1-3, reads DGGITQSPKYLFRKEGQNVTLSCEQNLNHDAMYWYRQDPGQGLRLIYYSQIVNDFQKGDIAEGYSVSREKKESFPLTVTSAQKNPTAFYLCASSSGARGNTIYFGEGSWLTVV.

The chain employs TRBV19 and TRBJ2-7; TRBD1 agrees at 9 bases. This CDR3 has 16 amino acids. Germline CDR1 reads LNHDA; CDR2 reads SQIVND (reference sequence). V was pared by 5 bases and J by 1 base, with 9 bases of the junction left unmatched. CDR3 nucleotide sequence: TGTGCCAGTAGTGCCACCGGGACAGGGAAATCCTACGAGCAGTACTTC. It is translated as CASSATGTGKSYEQYF.

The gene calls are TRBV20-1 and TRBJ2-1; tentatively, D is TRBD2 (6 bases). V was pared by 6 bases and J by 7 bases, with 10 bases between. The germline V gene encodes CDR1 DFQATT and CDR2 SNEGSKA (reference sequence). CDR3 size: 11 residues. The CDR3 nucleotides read TGCAGTGCAACACGGGGGAATGAGCAGTTCTTC. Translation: CSATRGNEQFF.

The CDR3: CASSDNGQNTEAFF. CDR3 DNA: TGTGCCAGCAGTGACAATGGCCAGAACACTGAAGCTTTCTTT. This chain connects TRBV6-4 to TRBJ1-1; D unclear. Looked up from germline, CDR1 is MRHNA and CDR2 is SNTAGT. Trimming left V 2 bases short and J 1 base short, with 8 bases between. This CDR3 spans 14 amino acids.

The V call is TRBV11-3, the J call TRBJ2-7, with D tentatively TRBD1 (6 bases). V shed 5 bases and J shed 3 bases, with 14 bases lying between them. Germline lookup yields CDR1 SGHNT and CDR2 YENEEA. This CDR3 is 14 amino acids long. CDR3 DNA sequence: TGTGCCAGCAGCAAATCAGGGGCGGGCTACGAGCAGTACTTC. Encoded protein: CASSKSGAGYEQYF.

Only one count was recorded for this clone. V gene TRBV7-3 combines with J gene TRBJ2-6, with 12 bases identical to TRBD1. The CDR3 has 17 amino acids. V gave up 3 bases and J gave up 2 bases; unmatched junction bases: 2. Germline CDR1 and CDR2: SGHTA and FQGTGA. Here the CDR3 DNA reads TGTGCCAGCAGCTTCGGGACAGGGGGCGCTGGGGCCAACGTCCTGACTTTC. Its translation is CASSFGTGGAGANVLTF.

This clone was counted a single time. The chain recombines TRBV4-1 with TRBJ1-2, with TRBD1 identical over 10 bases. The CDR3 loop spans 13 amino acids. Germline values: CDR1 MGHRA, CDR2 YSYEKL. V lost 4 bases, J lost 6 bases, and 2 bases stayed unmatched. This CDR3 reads CASSPGQGNGYTF. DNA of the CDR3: TGCGCCAGCAGCCCGGGACAGGGGAATGGCTACACCTTC.

The CDR3 protein is CASSMTSNLYNEQFF. The CDR3 DNA reads TGTGCCAGTAGTATGACTAGCAACCTCTACAATGAGCAGTTCTTC. The chain recombines TRBV19 with TRBJ2-1; the match to TRBD2 covers 7 bases. The CDR3 spans 15 residues. Trimming at V came to 3 bases and at J to 3 bases, leaving 5 bases not matched to a gene. CDR1 is LNHDA and CDR2 is SQIVND in the germline V gene (reference sequence).

In DNA form, the CDR3 reads TGTGCCAGCAGTTTAGAGGCCAGCACTAGTTCACGATCTAATTCACCCCTCCACTTT. Translation gives CASSLEASTSSRSNSPLHF. V gene TRBV27 combines with J gene TRBJ1-6; D gene ambiguous. V lost 2 bases to trimming and J lost 6 bases, with 23 bases between them. From germline, CDR1 is MNHEY and CDR2 SMNVEV (reference sequence). CDR3 length: 19 residues.

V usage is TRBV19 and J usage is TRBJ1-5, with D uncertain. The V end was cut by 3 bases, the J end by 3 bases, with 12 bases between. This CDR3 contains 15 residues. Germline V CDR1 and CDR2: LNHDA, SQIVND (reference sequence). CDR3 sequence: CASSISSMFNQPQHF. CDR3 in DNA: TGTGCCAGTAGTATCAGTTCGATGTTCAATCAGCCCCAGCATTTT. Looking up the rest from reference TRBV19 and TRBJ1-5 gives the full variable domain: DGGITQSPKYLFRKEGQNVTLSCEQNLNHDAMYWYRQDPGQGLRLIYYSQIVNDFQKGDIAEGYSVSREKKESFPLTVTSAQKNPTAFYLCASSISSMFNQPQHFGDGTRLSIL.

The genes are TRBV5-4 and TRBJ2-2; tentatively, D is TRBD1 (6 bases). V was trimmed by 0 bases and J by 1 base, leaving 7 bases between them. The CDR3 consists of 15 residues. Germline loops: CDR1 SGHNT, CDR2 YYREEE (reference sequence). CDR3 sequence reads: CASSLGTVNTGELFF. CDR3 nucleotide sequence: TGTGCCAGCAGCTTGGGGACAGTGAACACCGGGGAGCTGTTTTTT.

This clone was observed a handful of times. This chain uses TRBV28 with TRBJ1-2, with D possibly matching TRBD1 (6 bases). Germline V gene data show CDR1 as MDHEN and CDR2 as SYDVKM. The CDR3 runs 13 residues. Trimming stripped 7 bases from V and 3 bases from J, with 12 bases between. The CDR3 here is CASNGDTYYGYTF. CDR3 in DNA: TGTGCCAGCAACGGGGACACCTACTATGGCTACACCTTC.

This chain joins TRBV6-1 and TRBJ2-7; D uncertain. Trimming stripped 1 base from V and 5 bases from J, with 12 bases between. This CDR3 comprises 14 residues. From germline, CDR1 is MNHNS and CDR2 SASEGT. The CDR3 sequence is CASSEGSTVNEQYF. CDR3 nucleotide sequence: TGTGCCAGCAGTGAAGGGTCTACAGTCAACGAGCAGTACTTC.